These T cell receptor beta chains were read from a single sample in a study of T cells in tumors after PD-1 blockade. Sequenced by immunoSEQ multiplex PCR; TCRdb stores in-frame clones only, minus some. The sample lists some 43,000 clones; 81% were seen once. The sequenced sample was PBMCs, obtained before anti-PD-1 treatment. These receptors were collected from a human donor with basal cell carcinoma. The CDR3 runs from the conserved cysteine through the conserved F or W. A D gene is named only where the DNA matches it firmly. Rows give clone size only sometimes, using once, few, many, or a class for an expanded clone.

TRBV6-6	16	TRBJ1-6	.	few	CASSYRPGRGNSPLHF	TGTGCCAGCAGTTACCGTCCGGGACGGGGTAATTCACCCCTCCACTTT
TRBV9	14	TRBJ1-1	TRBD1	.	CASSVTTGDTEAFF	TGTGCCAGCAGCGTCACGACAGGGGACACTGAAGCTTTCTTT
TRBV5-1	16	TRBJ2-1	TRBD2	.	CASSLAGLAGGNEQFF	TGCGCCAGCAGCTTGGCCGGACTAGCGGGGGGGAATGAGCAGTTCTTC
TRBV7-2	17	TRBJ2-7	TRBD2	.	CASSLENLSGGVYEQYF	TGTGCCAGCAGCTTAGAGAACCTTAGCGGGGGGGTCTACGAGCAGTACTTC
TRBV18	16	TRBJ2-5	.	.	CASSPRLSGVVETQYF	TGTGCCAGCTCACCACGTCTTTCAGGGGTGGTGGAGACCCAGTACTTC
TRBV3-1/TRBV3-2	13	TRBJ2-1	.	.	CASSQVSGHEQFF	TGTGCCAGCAGCCAAGTTTCAGGACATGAGCAGTTCTTC
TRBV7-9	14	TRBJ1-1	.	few	CASSPRGAIAEAFF	TGTGCCAGCAGCCCCCGAGGAGCTATCGCTGAAGCTTTCTTT
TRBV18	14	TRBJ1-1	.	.	CASSPYDKNTEAFF	TGTGCCAGCTCACCATATGACAAGAACACTGAAGCTTTCTTT
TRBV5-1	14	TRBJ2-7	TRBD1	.	CASSPTGGSHEQYF	TGCGCCAGCAGCCCGACAGGGGGGAGTCACGAGCAGTACTTC
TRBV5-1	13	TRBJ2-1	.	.	CASSLDLNNEQFF	TGCGCCAGCAGCTTGGACCTCAACAATGAGCAGTTCTTC
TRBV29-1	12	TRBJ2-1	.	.	CSVATGRDEQFF	TGCAGCGTTGCAACGGGACGGGATGAGCAGTTCTTC
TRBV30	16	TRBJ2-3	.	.	CAWTPGGRSRTDTQYF	TGTGCCTGGACCCCCGGGGGGCGGAGCCGCACAGATACGCAGTATTTT
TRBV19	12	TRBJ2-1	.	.	CARTRTGTVQFF	TGTGCCAGGACCCGAACGGGGACGGTGCAGTTCTTC
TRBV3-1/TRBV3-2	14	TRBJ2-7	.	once	CASSPRISSYEQYF	TGTGCCAGCAGCCCCCGGATTAGCTCCTACGAGCAGTACTTC
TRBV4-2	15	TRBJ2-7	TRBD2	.	CASSQNQRGGGIWYF	TGTGCCAGCAGCCAAAATCAGCGGGGGGGCGGAATATGGTACTTC
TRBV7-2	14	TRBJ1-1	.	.	CASRPGVRDTEAFF	TGTGCCAGCAGGCCAGGGGTGCGGGACACTGAAGCTTTCTTT
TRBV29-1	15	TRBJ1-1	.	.	CSVRFGSPMNTEAFF	TGCAGCGTTAGGTTCGGCAGTCCCATGAACACTGAAGCTTTCTTT
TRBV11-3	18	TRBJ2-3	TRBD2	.	CASSLTLGLAGDTDTQYF	TGTGCCAGCAGCTTAACACTGGGACTAGCGGGGGACACAGATACGCAGTATTTT
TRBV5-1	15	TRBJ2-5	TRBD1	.	CASSPRQGRQETQYF	TGCGCCAGCAGCCCGCGACAGGGGAGGCAAGAGACCCAGTACTTC
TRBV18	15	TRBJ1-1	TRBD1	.	CASSPRETGGPTAFF	TGTGCCAGCTCACCCCGGGAGACAGGGGGTCCAACAGCTTTCTTT
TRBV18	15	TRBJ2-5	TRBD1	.	CASSPPGRGRETQYF	TGTGCCAGCTCACCGCCAGGCAGGGGGCGAGAGACCCAGTACTTC
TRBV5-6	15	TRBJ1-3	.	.	CASSLLSGLGNTIYF	TGTGCCAGCAGCTTGCTGTCAGGGCTTGGAAACACCATATATTTT
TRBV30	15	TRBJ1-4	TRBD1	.	CAWSSRAPGGEKLFF	TGTGCTTGGTCGTCCCGGGCCCCAGGGGGAGAAAAACTGTTTTTT
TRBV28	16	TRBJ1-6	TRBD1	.	CASSFSQGAGGSPLHF	TGTGCCAGCAGTTTCTCACAGGGGGCGGGGGGCTCACCCCTCCACTTT
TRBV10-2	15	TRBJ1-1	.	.	CASSEFGQGGAEAFF	TGCGCCAGCAGTGAGTTTGGGCAGGGCGGCGCTGAAGCTTTCTTT